This T cell receptor beta chain was observed in a study of T cell responses to AZD1222 COVID-19 vaccine. Germline loops: CDR1 WNHNN, CDR2 SYGVQD (reference sequence). Unmatched junction bases numbered 4, after V lost 7 bases and J lost 2 bases. The CDR3 has 14 residues. Repertoires were generated with immunoSEQ multiplex PCR, while TCRdb's copy carries only in-frame clones and drops some. Of 150,000 to 200,000 clones in the sample, just over 90% were seen once. V and J are TRBV10-1 and TRBJ1-5; 8 bases align to TRBD1. The input for sequencing was peripheral blood, taken 28 days after the second AZD1222 dose. The clonotype was recovered from an adult who received the AZD1222 COVID-19 vaccine. CDR3 sequence reads: CASTGTGGNQPQHF. The CDR3 region has the DNA TGCGCCAGCACTGGGACAGGAGGCAATCAGCCCCAGCATTTT.